This entry lists 14 T cell receptor beta chains sequenced from one sample in a study of blood T cell repertoires in COVID-19. Sequenced by immunoSEQ multiplex PCR; TCRdb stores in-frame clones only, minus some. This sample yields about 480,000 clones, of which over 75% are seen a single time; approximately 2% belongs to the top ten. Sequenced material: PBMCs or T cells enriched from blood (not recorded which). These receptors were obtained from a woman between 40 and 50 years old who had recovered from COVID-19.

CDR3 sequence (DNA): TGTGCCAGCAGTTACTCGAGGCTCACAGGGAAGAACTTTCAAGAGACCCAGTACTTC. Translating gives CASSYSRLTGKNFQETQYF. The chain carries TRBV6-2 or TRBV6-3 and TRBJ2-5, with a weak D call TRBD1 (6 bases). This CDR3 is built from 19 residues. CDR1 is MNHEY, CDR2 SVGEGT, per germline. V dropped 0 bases and J dropped 2 bases, with 22 bases sitting between them.

The chain recombines TRBV10-1 with TRBJ1-1; 7 bases map to TRBD1. V shed 0 bases, J shed 10 bases, and the junction held 8 bases outside the gene matches. The CDR3 loop spans 14 amino acids. Per the germline V gene, CDR1 is WNHNN and CDR2 is SYGVQD (reference sequence). CDR3 DNA sequence: TGCGCCAGCAGTGAGTCGGCAGGGGGTATTAGAGCTTTCTTT. It specifies CASSESAGGIRAFF.

The chain uses TRBV27 and TRBJ1-1; D possibly corresponds to TRBD1 (6 bases). V lost 3 bases to trimming and J lost 5 bases, with 10 bases between them. The CDR3 spans 13 residues. Looked up from germline, CDR1 is MNHEY and CDR2 is SMNVEV (reference sequence). CDR3 DNA sequence: TGTGCCAGCAGTTTTACAGGGCAAACTGAAGCTTTCTTT. Translating it yields CASSFTGQTEAFF.

The chain carries TRBV10-1 and TRBJ2-1; maybe TRBD1 (5 bases). Germline V gene lookup returns CDR1 WNHNN and CDR2 SYGVQD (reference sequence). This CDR3 has 16 residues. The germline V and J ends were trimmed by 2 bases and 3 bases, with 14 bases remaining between them. The CDR3 coding sequence is TGCGCCAGCAGTGAGAGAGCAGGGTGGGTCTACAATGAGCAGTTCTTC. This gives the protein CASSERAGWVYNEQFF.

The chain couples TRBV3-1 (or the pseudogene TRBV3-2) to TRBJ1-2; no clear D gene. CDR3 length: 13 residues. V lost 1 base and J 8 bases, leaving 11 bases between the germline ends. Germline V gene sequence: CDR1 LGHDT, CDR2 YNNKEL (reference sequence). The DNA of the CDR3 is TGTGCCAGCAGCCAAGGTAGACTCTGGGGCTACACCTTC. It translates to CASSQGRLWGYTF.

The chain combines TRBV5-5 with TRBJ1-1, with 7 nucleotides matching TRBD1. The germline CDR1 and CDR2 sequences are SGHKS and YYEKEE (reference sequence). CDR3 length equals 13 residues. V lost 4 bases and J lost 1; bases outside the gene matches: 1. The CDR3 nucleotides are TGTGCCAGCAGCCGGACAGGGAACACTGAAGCTTTCTTT. This gives the protein CASSRTGNTEAFF.

This clone has just one count. V is TRBV10-3 and J is TRBJ2-7; TRBD2 aligns across 13 bases. The germline gives CDR1 ENHRY, CDR2 SYGVKD. V lost 3 bases to trimming and J lost 9 bases; unmatched junction nucleotides: 8. CDR3 length: 15 residues. The CDR3 protein is CAISDPGTSGDRQYF. The DNA of the CDR3 is TGTGCCATCAGTGATCCCGGGACTAGCGGGGATCGGCAGTACTTC.

The rearrangement joins TRBV27 to TRBJ2-3; 11 nucleotides align to TRBD2. Trimming took 2 bases from V and 0 from J; bases not matched to a gene: 10. Germline-derived CDR1 and CDR2 are MNHEY and SMNVEV (reference sequence). The length of the CDR3 is 19 residues. The CDR3: CASSLLSGTSGASTDTQYF. The CDR3 DNA reads TGTGCCAGCAGTTTACTCTCTGGGACTAGCGGAGCTAGCACAGATACGCAGTATTTT.

V and J are TRBV19 and TRBJ2-3; possible D gene TRBD2, 5 bases. CDR1 is LNHDA, CDR2 SQIVND, per germline (reference sequence). V was shortened by 4 bases and J by 4 bases, with 9 bases between the two germline ends. The CDR3 is 13 amino acids. This CDR3 reads CASSTGWADTQYF. The CDR3 coding sequence is TGTGCCAGTAGTACGGGATGGGCAGATACGCAGTATTTT. Full variable domain (outside the CDR3, taken from reference TRBV19 and TRBJ2-3): DGGITQSPKYLFRKEGQNVTLSCEQNLNHDAMYWYRQDPGQGLRLIYYSQIVNDFQKGDIAEGYSVSREKKESFPLTVTSAQKNPTAFYLCASSTGWADTQYFGPGTRLTVL.

The rearrangement uses TRBV30 and TRBJ2-1; 13 bases fit TRBD2. Germline V gene sequence: CDR1 GTSNPN, CDR2 SVGIG (reference sequence). J lost 8 bases, V lost 2 bases, and 9 bases had no gene match. The CDR3 contains 16 residues. The CDR3 sequence is CAWSSDTSGRAYEQFF. As DNA, the CDR3 is TGTGCCTGGAGTTCTGATACTAGCGGGAGGGCCTATGAGCAGTTCTTC.

The rearrangement links TRBV6-5 to TRBJ1-1; possible D gene TRBD1, 6 bases. Germline V gives CDR1 MNHEY, CDR2 SVGAGI. The CDR3 is made up of 15 amino acids. Trimming took off 4 bases at V and 5 bases at J, with 17 bases between the two ends. Written as DNA, the CDR3 is TGTGCCAGCAGTTTTACTACAGGGCTGGGGACTGAAGCTTTCTTT. Translated, it gives CASSFTTGLGTEAFF.

This rearrangement joins TRBV10-1 to TRBJ2-3; the match to TRBD2 covers 11 bases. This CDR3 is built from 14 residues. The ends lost 4 bases at V and 9 bases at J; junction bases unmatched: 6. Germline V gene data show CDR1 as WNHNN and CDR2 as SYGVQD (reference sequence). In DNA, the CDR3 is TGCGCCAGCAGTGTTGGGACTAGCGGACTGACGCAGTATTTT. This sequence encodes CASSVGTSGLTQYF.

The chain links TRBV29-1 to TRBJ2-1, with TRBD1 matching 8 bases. V lost 2 bases and J lost 5; bases outside the gene matches: 8. This CDR3 comprises 15 residues. The germline gives CDR1 SQVTM, CDR2 ANQGSEA. CDR3 sequence: CSVEKDRVSHNEQFF. The CDR3 DNA follows: TGCAGCGTTGAAAAGGACAGGGTGTCTCACAATGAGCAGTTCTTC.

The V and J genes are TRBV12-5 and TRBJ2-7; tentative D call: TRBD2 (5 bases). The CDR3 has 13 amino acids. Germline V gene sequence: CDR1 LGHNT, CDR2 FRNRAP. The germline V and J ends were trimmed by 4 bases and 6 bases, with 13 bases remaining between them. The DNA of the CDR3 is TGTGCTAGTGGTTCGAGGGCGGCTGGCGAGCAGTACTTC. Protein: CASGSRAAGEQYF. Combining the CDR3 with reference TRBV12-5 and TRBJ2-7 gives the whole variable domain DARVTQTPRHKVTEMGQEVTMRCQPILGHNTVFWYRQTMMQGLELLAYFRNRAPLDDSGMPKDRFSAEMPDATLATLKIQPSEPRDSAVYFCASGSRAAGEQYFGPGTRLTVT.